These 11 T cell receptor beta chains were sequenced from one sample in a study of beta chain features in type 1 diabetes. Study results and limitations: Moderate yet significant TCRB CDR3 shortening was seen in Type 1 diabetes patients in all four CD4+ subsets.

These TCRs' antigens remain unknown. The investigators reverse transcribed all of the isolated RNA, so they sequenced expressed TCRB transcripts. Here immunoSEQ multiplex PCR was the method, and the copy in TCRdb shows in-frame clones only, minus some. Altogether 680,000 or so clones are present, around 15% being singletons, with the ten largest covering approximately 0.02%. The source material was naive CD4+ T cells from blood. The receptor set was obtained from a man aged 18-30 years with type 1 diabetes.

The V and J genes are TRBV7-8 and TRBJ1-5; no firm D call. Trimming cost V 5 bases and J 3 bases, with 8 bases left between them. From germline, CDR1 is SGHVS and CDR2 FQNEAQ. The CDR3 is 13 amino acids. CDR3 nucleotide sequence: TGTGCCAGCAGCGTGGACGTCAATCAGCCCCAGCATTTT. Its protein product is CASSVDVNQPQHF.

The V and J genes are TRBV11-3 and TRBJ2-3; 9 bases agree with TRBD1. From germline, CDR1 is SGHNT and CDR2 YENEEA. The CDR3 spans 15 residues. V was clipped by 5 bases and J by 5 bases; unmatched bases: 8. CDR3 sequence (DNA): TGTGCCAGCAGCCCCGGACAGGGGAGGGGAGATACGCAGTATTTT. It is translated as CASSPGQGRGDTQYF. The full variable domain, its missing parts supplied by reference TRBV11-3 and TRBJ2-3, is EAGVVQSPRYKIIEKKQPVAFWCNPISGHNTLYWYLQNLGQGPELLIRYENEEAVDDSQLPKDRFSAERLKGVDSTLKIQPAELGDSAVYLCASSPGQGRGDTQYFGPGTRLTVL.

This rearrangement joins TRBV5-1 to TRBJ2-5; a possible D gene is TRBD2 (5 bases). The CDR3 has 15 amino acids. Germline CDR1 reads SGHRS; CDR2 reads YFSETQ. Trimming left V 3 bases short and J 5 bases short, with 17 bases between. The CDR3 bases are TGCGCCAGCAGCTCCTCACATGGGAGTCATGAGACCCAGTACTTC. Protein product: CASSSSHGSHETQYF.

This clone has only a few counts. V usage is TRBV5-8 and J usage is TRBJ2-4; perhaps TRBD1 as D (5 bases). Germline V gives CDR1 SGHTS, CDR2 YDEGEE. The CDR3 has 14 amino acids. The V gene lost 6 bases and the J gene lost 1 base, with 11 bases spanning the gap. The CDR3 here is CASTKGVAKNIQYF. The CDR3, as DNA: TGTGCCAGCACCAAAGGGGTGGCCAAAAACATTCAGTACTTC.

The chain combines TRBV9 with TRBJ2-3, with 8 bases aligning to TRBD2. CDR1 and CDR2 from the germline V gene are SGDLS and YYNGEE. This CDR3 region has 17 residues. Germline trimming cut 0 bases from V and 8 bases from J; bases unmatched to any gene: 14. The CDR3 is CASSVEGSAGGPRTQYF. The CDR3 nucleotides read TGTGCCAGCAGCGTAGAGGGGAGTGCGGGGGGCCCCCGTACGCAGTATTTT.

This clone has only a few counts. CDR3 sequence: CASSFQGGNEQFF. The CDR3 region has the DNA TGTGCCAGCAGCTTTCAAGGTGGTAATGAGCAGTTCTTC. The rearrangement joins TRBV5-4 to TRBJ2-1; D unresolved. Germline CDR1 SGHNT, CDR2 YYREEE (reference sequence). V lost 2 bases to trimming and J lost 7 bases, with 10 bases between them. There are 13 residues in the CDR3.

This chain uses TRBV6-4 with TRBJ1-1; D possibly corresponds to TRBD1 (5 bases). V was shortened by 6 bases and J by 0 bases, with 11 bases between the two germline ends. The germline V gene has CDR1 MRHNA and CDR2 SNTAGT. CDR3 size: 14 residues. In DNA form, the CDR3 reads TGTGCCAGCAGAGACAGTTTCATGAACACTGAAGCTTTCTTT. This encodes CASRDSFMNTEAFF.

This clone was detected only a few times. The chain employs TRBV5-4 and TRBJ1-5; D is perhaps TRBD1 (6 bases). This CDR3 contains 17 residues. Germline assignment: CDR1 SGHNT and CDR2 YYREEE (reference sequence). V gave up 3 bases and J gave up 1 base, with 17 bases separating them. The CDR3 DNA reads as TGTGCCAGCAGCTGGGGGGGCGGAAGATCCAGCAATCAGCCCCAGCATTTT. Residues: CASSWGGGRSSNQPQHF.

The chain has TRBV30 and TRBJ2-5; D gene uncertain. This CDR3 is 13 amino acids long. Between the trimmed V and J ends, which lost 4 bases and 2 bases, there was a span of 11 bases. Germline V lookup: CDR1 GTSNPN, CDR2 SVGIG (reference sequence). The CDR3 is CAWTSRSQETQYF. CDR3 nucleotide sequence: TGTGCCTGGACTTCCAGATCACAAGAGACCCAGTACTTC.

This clone came up a few times. CDR3 sequence reads: CASTPRGSIYEQYF. The CDR3 DNA is TGTGCCAGCACCCCTAGGGGATCTATCTACGAGCAGTACTTC. The chain joins TRBV7-9 to TRBJ2-7; a possible D gene is TRBD1 (5 bases). CDR3 size: 14 residues. Deletions cut 7 bases from V and 3 bases from J, with 16 bases between. The germline gives CDR1 SEHNR, CDR2 FQNEAQ (reference sequence).

This clone was counted between two and nine times. The chain has TRBV19 and TRBJ2-7; a weak D match, TRBD2 (5 bases). CDR1 and CDR2 (germline): LNHDA, SQIVND (reference sequence). CDR3 length equals 13 residues. Trimming shortened V by 5 bases and J by 1 base, and 9 bases separated the two germline ends. CDR3 residues: CASSFTGSYEQYF. CDR3 nucleotide sequence: TGTGCCAGTAGTTTTACGGGGTCCTACGAGCAGTACTTC. Full variable domain (rest looked up from reference TRBV19 and TRBJ2-7): DGGITQSPKYLFRKEGQNVTLSCEQNLNHDAMYWYRQDPGQGLRLIYYSQIVNDFQKGDIAEGYSVSREKKESFPLTVTSAQKNPTAFYLCASSFTGSYEQYFGPGTRLTVT.